The 17 T cell receptor beta chains below were found in one sample sequenced in a study of T-cell reconstitution after alpha-beta-depleted transplantation in children. Using unique molecular identifiers, the investigators prepared the TCRbeta library. TCRdb called the PCR reads again in MiXCR, with one record for every CDR3 protein. The sample comprises about 110,000 distinct CDR3 sequences, about 6.5% of which are singletons, and less than 30% rests with the top ten. Material: PBMCs, mostly from graft donor cells, obtained 360 days after TCRalphabeta/CD19-depleted stem cell transplant. These receptors all come from a male patient aged 2-15 years who had a stem cell transplant for acute lymphoblastic leukemia, so the T cells may come from the graft donor.

This chain joins TRBV7-2 and TRBJ2-2; 8 bases fit TRBD2. The junction had 11 bases not matched to a gene; V was cut back by 10 bases and J by 4 bases. The CDR3 runs 15 residues. Germline-derived CDR1 and CDR2 are SGHTA and FQGNSA. The CDR3 sequence is CATRWGGGRTGELFF. The CDR3, as DNA: TGTGCCACCCGATGGGGCGGGGGGCGCACCGGGGAGCTGTTTTTT.

The sample holds many counts of this clonotype. The genes are TRBV7-2 and TRBJ1-2; D is possibly TRBD1 (5 bases). Germline V gene sequence: CDR1 SGHTA, CDR2 FQGNSA. The CDR3 contains 14 residues. V was trimmed by 0 bases and J by 4 bases, leaving 9 bases between them. CDR3 in DNA: TGTGCCAGCAGCTTAGCGCGACAGAGCTATGGCTACACCTTC. Translation: CASSLARQSYGYTF.

This clonotype was observed a handful of times. The gene calls are TRBV30 and TRBJ2-7; 9 bases map to TRBD1. Germline values: CDR1 GTSNPN, CDR2 SVGIG (reference sequence). V was pared by 4 bases and J by 1 base, with 26 bases of the junction left unmatched. The length of the CDR3 is 21 residues. In DNA form, the CDR3 reads TGTGCCTGGAAGGTATGGAGAGTGCTTCCGGCCGGGACAGGGATTTCCTACGAGCAGTACTTC. The encoded protein is CAWKVWRVLPAGTGISYEQYF.

At least ten counts were recorded for this clonotype. This chain joins TRBV27 and TRBJ1-3, with a tentative D call TRBD1 (6 bases). The CDR3 is 14 amino acids. In germline, CDR1 is MNHEY, CDR2 SMNVEV (reference sequence). The ends were cut back, 6 bases at V and 4 bases at J, with 13 bases in the middle. CDR3: CASRLTGSGNTIYF. CDR3 DNA: TGTGCCAGCAGACTAACAGGGAGCGGAAACACCATATATTTT.

By proportion, this clonotype is medium-sized. The chain joins TRBV4-1 to TRBJ2-2; D gene ambiguous. The CDR3 spans 14 residues. V shed 1 base and J shed 9 bases, with 12 bases lying between them. Germline V gene data show CDR1 as MGHRA and CDR2 as YSYEKL. In nucleotides, the CDR3 is TGCGCCAGCAGCCAAGGACACGGAACTAGGGAGCTGTTTTTT. It is translated as CASSQGHGTRELFF.

The J gene is TRBJ2-7, the V gene TRBV2; D is possibly TRBD1 or TRBD2 (5 bases each). The CDR3 contains 12 residues. V gave up 7 bases and J gave up 9 bases, with 16 bases separating them. Per the germline V gene, CDR1 is SNHLY and CDR2 is FYNNEI. CDR3 residues: CASKRGRVGQYF. For the CDR3, the DNA is TGTGCCAGCAAGAGGGGTAGAGTTGGGCAGTACTTC. The entire variable domain, with the rest obtained from reference TRBV2 and TRBJ2-7, is as follows: EPEVTQTPSHQVTQMGQEVILRCVPISNHLYFYWYRQILGQKVEFLVSFYNNEISEKSEIFDDQFSVERPDGSNFTLKIRSTKLEDSAMYFCASKRGRVGQYFGPGTRLTVT.

The chain combines TRBV6-5 with TRBJ2-3; a possible D gene is TRBD2 (5 bases). In germline, CDR1 is MNHEY, CDR2 SVGAGI. Trimming removed 3 bases at V and 1 base at J, with 11 bases between. This CDR3 contains 15 residues. CDR3 nucleotides: TGTGCCAGCAGTTATGAAGCGGTACGCACAGATACGCAGTATTTT. This codes for CASSYEAVRTDTQYF.

This clonotype was observed at least ten times. The genes are TRBV6-1 and TRBJ2-7; D is tentatively TRBD1 or TRBD2 (5 bases each). The germline gives CDR1 MNHNS, CDR2 SASEGT. The CDR3 spans 11 residues. V was clipped by 11 bases and J by 0 bases, with 8 bases between them. This CDR3 reads CAGGSSYEQYF. CDR3 DNA sequence: TGTGCCGGGGGATCCTCCTACGAGCAGTACTTC.

This clonotype was observed at least ten times. The chain employs TRBV5-1 and TRBJ1-6; 10 nucleotides line up with TRBD1. This CDR3 region has 17 residues. V lost 4 bases and J lost 5; bases outside the gene matches: 9. CDR1 is SGHRS and CDR2 is YFSETQ in the germline V gene. Here the CDR3 reads CASSRTGTGDNNSPLHF. The DNA for the CDR3 is TGCGCCAGCAGCCGTACCGGGACAGGGGACAATAATTCACCCCTCCACTTT.

This clonotype was detected a few times. V is TRBV27 and J is TRBJ1-5; no reliable D call. Germline V gene sequence: CDR1 MNHEY, CDR2 SMNVEV (reference sequence). The CDR3 is made up of 14 amino acids. V lost 5 bases to trimming and J lost 0 bases, with 8 bases between them. The CDR3 reads CASSPGYSNQPQHF. In nucleotides, the CDR3 is TGTGCCAGCAGTCCGGGTTATAGCAATCAGCCCCAGCATTTT.

This clonotype has just a few counts. The chain uses TRBV9 and TRBJ1-5; D may be TRBD1 (6 bases). Looked up from germline, CDR1 is SGDLS and CDR2 is YYNGEE. The CDR3 spans 14 residues. V lost 4 bases, J lost 5 bases, and 13 bases lay in between. The CDR3 region has the DNA TGTGCCAGCAGCCGGGGACACGCGGATCAGCCCCAGCATTTT. As protein: CASSRGHADQPQHF.

This clonotype was counted ten times or more. The J gene is TRBJ2-1, the V gene TRBV7-2; weak D call: TRBD1 (8 bases). Trimming took off 4 bases at V and 2 bases at J, with 12 bases between the two ends. CDR1 is SGHTA, CDR2 FQGNSA, per germline. This CDR3 has 15 residues. In nucleotides, the CDR3 is TGTGCCAGCAGCTGGACAGGGAGGGCCTACAATGAGCAGTTCTTC. Encoded protein: CASSWTGRAYNEQFF.

This clonotype was counted a few times. The chain has TRBV7-9 and TRBJ2-5; maybe TRBD2 (5 bases). Trimming removed 4 bases from V and 1 base from J, with 10 bases in between. CDR3 length: 14 amino acids. Germline V gene data show CDR1 as SEHNR and CDR2 as FQNEAQ (reference sequence). As DNA, the CDR3 is TGTGCCAGCAGCTCATCTAGCTCCCAAGAGACCCAGTACTTC. Residues: CASSSSSSQETQYF.

The J gene is TRBJ1-2, the V gene TRBV7-8; D gene uncertain. Trimming removed 0 bases at V and 4 bases at J, with 9 bases between. There are 14 residues in the CDR3. Germline CDR1 and CDR2: SGHVS and FQNEAQ. The chain's CDR3 is CASSLAKQGYGYTF. DNA of the CDR3: TGTGCCAGCAGCTTAGCCAAGCAAGGCTATGGCTACACCTTC.

This chain uses TRBV20-1 with TRBJ2-2; D assignment may be TRBD1 or TRBD2 (6 bases each). Germline CDR1 DFQATT, CDR2 SNEGSKA (reference sequence). CDR3 length equals 15 residues. Trimming removed 0 bases from V and 4 bases from J, with 12 bases in between. The CDR3 bases are TGCAGTGCTAGAGATCAGGAGGGGGGCACCGGGGAGCTGTTTTTT. Encoded protein: CSARDQEGGTGELFF.

This clonotype was seen only a few times. V and J are TRBV5-1 and TRBJ1-1; no definite D call. CDR1 SGHRS and CDR2 YFSETQ come from the germline V gene. This CDR3 contains 13 residues. V was cut by 2 bases and J by 8 bases, with 13 bases left in between. CDR3 nucleotides: TGCGCCAGCAGCTTACCCGACGTACGGGAAGCTTTCTTT. The encoded protein is CASSLPDVREAFF.

This clonotype appeared many times. CDR3 bases: TGTGCCAGCAGCCTCACGGGGTTTCGTGAAAAACTGTTTTTT. Translating gives CASSLTGFREKLFF. The V call is TRBV4-2, the J call TRBJ1-4; D gene unclear. CDR3 length: 14 amino acids. V lost 4 bases and J 7 bases, leaving 13 bases between the germline ends. The germline gives CDR1 LGHNA, CDR2 YNFKEQ.